This T cell receptor (beta chain) was profiled in a study of post-analysis software for immune sequencing data. Study-wide background: The courses of disease that were included comprised relapsing-remitting, secondary progressive and progressive-relapsing multiple sclerosis. Study-level points and caveats: Multiple sclerosis was associated with a significant reduction in normalized Chao1 diversity relative to controls. In patients, TRBV5-6, TRBV5-1 and TRBV20-1 belonged to roughly 5 TRBV segments found more frequently than in controls.

The CDR3 covers 18 residues. Germline V gene sequence: CDR1 SGHRS, CDR2 YFSETQ. With 2 bases removed from V and 3 bases from J, the gap between germline ends came to 23 bases. Unique molecular identifiers tagged the TCR beta cDNA libraries. MiXCR was run by TCRdb on the PCR reads, yielding one entry per CDR3 protein. The sample yields fewer than 850,000 distinct CDR3 sequences, about 32% seen once. In the case of this clonotype: Its antigen is currently unknown.

The chain carries TRBV5-1 and TRBJ1-1; TRBD1 might be the D (6 bases). The TCR sequence derives from a girl aged 5 to 17 with multiple sclerosis. Sequencing was performed on blood. In DNA, the CDR3 is TGCGCCAGCAGCTTTGTCTTCTCACAGGGTGGATTGGACACTGAAGCTTTCTTT. Translated: CASSFVFSQGGLDTEAFF.